This T cell receptor (beta chain) was documented in a study of T cells in women clearing cervical HPV infection. Clones were sequenced by immunoSEQ multiplex PCR, and TCRdb holds only the in-frame ones, with some missing. The sample data list about 12,000 clones. As concerns this clone: The read is 3 residues too short to cover the CDR3 end, so that end is filled in from the germline J gene.

Per germline, CDR1 MGHRA and CDR2 YSYEKL. V gave up 4 bases and J gave up 0 bases, with 7 bases separating them. CDR3 length equals 13 residues. Sequenced sample: blood buffy coat. The chain joins TRBV4-1 to TRBJ2-7; the D is unclear. The receptor's source is a woman aged 18 to 75 with a cervical HPV16 infection that either progressed to CIN3+ or cleared (not recorded which). The sequenced CDR3 bases are TGCGCCAGCAGCCTCTCAGACTCCTACGAG. It specifies CASSLSDSYE. The whole CDR3 reads CASSLSDSYEQYF.